This T cell receptor beta chain was identified during a study of post-analysis software for immune sequencing data. General study findings and limits: Controls' normalized Chao1 diversity significantly exceeded that of multiple sclerosis patients. F measure clustering grouped samples strongly by preparation batch. A handful of TRBV segments appeared more often in patients than in controls, and TRBV5-6, TRBV5-1 and TRBV20-1 were among these.

The CDR3 length is 15 residues. CDR1 MNHEY and CDR2 SVGAGI come from the germline V gene. Presence of unique molecular identifiers characterized the TCR beta cDNA libraries. In TCRdb, the PCR reads were re-called with MiXCR into one record per CDR3 protein. The table includes more than 500,000 distinct CDR3 sequences, 34% detected once. With regard to this clonotype: Its target is unknown.

The receptor was isolated from a girl aged 2-17 years with multiple sclerosis. The material sequenced was blood. The genes are TRBV6-5 and TRBJ2-7; possibly TRBD1 for D (6 bases). With the DNA end fitting TRBJ2-5 better, the J assignment may be wrong. The CDR3, as DNA: TGTGCCAGCAGTTACTCAACCGGGACAAAAGAGACCCAGTACTTC. Residues: CASSYSTGTKETQYF.